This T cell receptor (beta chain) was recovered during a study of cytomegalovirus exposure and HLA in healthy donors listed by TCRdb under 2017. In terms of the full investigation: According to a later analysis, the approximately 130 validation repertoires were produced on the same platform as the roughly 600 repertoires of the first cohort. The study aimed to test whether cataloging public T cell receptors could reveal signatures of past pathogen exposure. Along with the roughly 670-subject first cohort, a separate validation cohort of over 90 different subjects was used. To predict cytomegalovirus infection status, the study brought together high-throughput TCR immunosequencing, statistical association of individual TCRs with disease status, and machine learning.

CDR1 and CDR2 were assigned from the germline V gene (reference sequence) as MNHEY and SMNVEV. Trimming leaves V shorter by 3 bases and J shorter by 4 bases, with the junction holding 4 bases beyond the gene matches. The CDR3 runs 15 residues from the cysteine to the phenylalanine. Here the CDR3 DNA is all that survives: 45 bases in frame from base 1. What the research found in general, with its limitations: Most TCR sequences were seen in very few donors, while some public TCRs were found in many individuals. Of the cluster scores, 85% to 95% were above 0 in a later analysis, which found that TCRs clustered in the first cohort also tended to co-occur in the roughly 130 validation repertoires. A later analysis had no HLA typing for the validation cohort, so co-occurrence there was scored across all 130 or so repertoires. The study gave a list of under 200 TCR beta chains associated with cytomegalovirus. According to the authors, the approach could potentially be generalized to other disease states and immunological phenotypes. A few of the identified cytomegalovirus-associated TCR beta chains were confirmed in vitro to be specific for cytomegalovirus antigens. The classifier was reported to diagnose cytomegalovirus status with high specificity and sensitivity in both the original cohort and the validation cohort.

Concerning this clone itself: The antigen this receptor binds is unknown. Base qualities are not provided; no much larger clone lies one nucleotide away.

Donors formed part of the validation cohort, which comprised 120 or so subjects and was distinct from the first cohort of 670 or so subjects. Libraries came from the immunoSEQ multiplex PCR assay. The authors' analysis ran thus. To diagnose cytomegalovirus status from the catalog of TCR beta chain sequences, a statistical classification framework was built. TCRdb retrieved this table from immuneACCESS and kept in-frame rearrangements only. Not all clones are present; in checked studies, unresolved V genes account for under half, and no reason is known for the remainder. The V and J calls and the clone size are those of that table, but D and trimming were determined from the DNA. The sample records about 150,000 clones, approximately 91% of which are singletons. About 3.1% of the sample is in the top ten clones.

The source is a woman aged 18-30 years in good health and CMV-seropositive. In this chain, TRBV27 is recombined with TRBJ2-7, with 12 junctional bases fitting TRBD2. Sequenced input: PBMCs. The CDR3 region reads CASSLTSGRAYEQYF. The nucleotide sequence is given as TGTGCCAGCAGTTTGACTAGCGGGAGAGCTTACGAGCAGTACTTC.